The clone carrying this T cell receptor (beta chain) was detected ten times or more. Its target is unknown. For repertoire sequencing, the TCR beta CDR3 regions were amplified from RNA transcripts. Scientists carried out first-round RT-PCR using HTBI primers and then a second-round multiplex PCR. MiXCR, run by TCRdb on the multiplex PCR reads, gives a single entry per CDR3 protein. The sample shows about 1.2 million distinct CDR3 sequences, about two fifths of them seen only once. This specimen comes from a study of Graves' ophthalmopathy and Graves' hyperthyroidism. Study summary: Stable hyperthyroidism denotes an absence of ophthalmopathy throughout 18 months of follow-up. Study-level findings and limits: Ophthalmopathy progression cases were predicted by the model with approximately 71% sensitivity and almost 75% specificity. A model of 13 signatures distinguished ophthalmopathy from stable hyperthyroidism at around 91% sensitivity and 70% to 84% specificity.

There are 14 residues in the CDR3. V was pared by 4 bases and J by 0 bases, with 7 bases between. In germline, CDR1 is SNHLY, CDR2 FYNNEI. The source is an adult man with Graves' hyperthyroidism. V gene TRBV2 combines with J gene TRBJ1-5; D unclear. The sample was peripheral blood or thyroid tissue (not recorded which). CDR3 coding DNA: TGTGCCAGCAGTGCAGCATATAGCAATCAGCCCCAGCATTTT. As protein: CASSAAYSNQPQHF.